This T cell receptor (beta chain) derives from a study of blood T cell repertoires in COVID-19. Turning to the study itself: COVID-19 samples collected from the United States, Italy and Spain covered acute and convalescent phases.

Trimming removed 7 bases from V and 3 bases from J, with 12 bases in between. Germline CDR1 is SQVTM and CDR2 is ANQGSEA. This CDR3 is 12 amino acids long. Original processing methods: It was from reference gene primer amplification that nucleated cell counts were estimated. Clones were sequenced by immunoSEQ multiplex PCR, and TCRdb holds only the in-frame ones, with some missing. V and J calls and clone size are copied from that table; D and trimming were computed from the DNA. The table includes hundreds of thousands of clones, about nine tenths detected once. Donors in Cohort 3 who had recovered were those with two negative PCRs, healthcare professional clearance, or resolution of their symptoms.

Specimen: PBMCs or T cells enriched from blood (not recorded which). The gene calls are TRBV29-1 and TRBJ2-5, with D perhaps matching TRBD1 (6 bases). The TCR sequence derives from a woman between 40 and 50 years old who had recovered from COVID-19. The CDR3 sequence is CSGVDSKETQYF. CDR3 in DNA: TGCAGCGGGGTGGACAGTAAAGAGACCCAGTACTTC.